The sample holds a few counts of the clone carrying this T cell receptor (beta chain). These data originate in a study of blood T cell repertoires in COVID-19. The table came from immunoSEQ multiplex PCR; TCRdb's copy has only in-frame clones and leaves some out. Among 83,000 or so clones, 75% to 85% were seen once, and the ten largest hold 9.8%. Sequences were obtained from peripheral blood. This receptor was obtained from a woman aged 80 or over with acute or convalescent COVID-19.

CDR3: CAGRAGGVTDTQYF. The CDR3 DNA follows: TGTGCCGGTCGAGCGGGAGGTGTCACAGATACGCAGTATTTT. The chain combines TRBV2 with TRBJ2-3, with 9 bases that match TRBD2. The CDR3 has 14 residues. V trimming: 11 bases; J trimming: 2 bases; junction bases outside the gene matches: 8. The V gene's germline CDR1 is SNHLY and CDR2 FYNNEI.